This T cell receptor (beta chain) was profiled in a study of blood T cell repertoires in COVID-19. Looking at the study overall: Collection of acute and convalescent COVID-19 samples took place in the United States, Italy and Spain. T cells, B-cell-depleted T cells, or PBMCs provided the cDNA or gDNA that served as material.

Sequencing used immunoSEQ multiplex PCR; TCRdb keeps in-frame clones, though not all of them. The table shows about 260,000 clones, with approximately 90% occurring only once. The germline V gene has CDR1 MNHEY and CDR2 SMNVEV (reference sequence). V was cut by 6 bases and J by 4 bases, with 12 bases left in between. The CDR3 is 14 amino acids. Enrolled through a virtual design, the participants were between roughly 18 and 95 years of age and came from about two dozen US areas. Sequenced sample: PBMCs or T cells enriched from blood (not recorded which). The receptor's source is a man in his forties who had been exposed to COVID-19. This chain uses TRBV27 with TRBJ2-2; tentatively, D is TRBD1 (6 bases). CDR3: CASRSGVGTGELFF. CDR3 bases: TGTGCCAGCAGGTCAGGGGTGGGCACCGGGGAGCTGTTTTTT.